The clone carrying this T cell receptor beta chain was recorded a few times. Its antigen is unidentified. The entry originates in a study of T cell repertoires in cytomegalovirus infection. Study overall: In public TCR beta signatures, there were indications of both CMV infection and matching HLA type.

TCRdb processed the reads anew with MiXCR; each CDR3 protein has one entry. The sample lists roughly 990,000 distinct CDR3 sequences; approximately 33% were seen once. The CDR3 has 21 amino acids. The germline V gene has CDR1 MNHNS and CDR2 SASEGT. V was cut by 2 bases and J by 4 bases, with 29 bases left in between. The V and J genes are TRBV6-1 and TRBJ2-2; no clear D. The origin of this receptor is a human donor in good health (CMV status not recorded). Some clones in this sample may be carry-over from other donors' samples. The sample here was cultured CD8+ T cells from PBMCs, taken from culture after CMV antigen stimulation. CDR3 amino acids: CASSERSRFYTVTLLTGELFF. The CDR3 DNA reads as TGTGCCAGCAGTGAAAGATCCCGATTTTACACAGTTACCCTCCTCACCGGGGAGCTGTTTTTT.